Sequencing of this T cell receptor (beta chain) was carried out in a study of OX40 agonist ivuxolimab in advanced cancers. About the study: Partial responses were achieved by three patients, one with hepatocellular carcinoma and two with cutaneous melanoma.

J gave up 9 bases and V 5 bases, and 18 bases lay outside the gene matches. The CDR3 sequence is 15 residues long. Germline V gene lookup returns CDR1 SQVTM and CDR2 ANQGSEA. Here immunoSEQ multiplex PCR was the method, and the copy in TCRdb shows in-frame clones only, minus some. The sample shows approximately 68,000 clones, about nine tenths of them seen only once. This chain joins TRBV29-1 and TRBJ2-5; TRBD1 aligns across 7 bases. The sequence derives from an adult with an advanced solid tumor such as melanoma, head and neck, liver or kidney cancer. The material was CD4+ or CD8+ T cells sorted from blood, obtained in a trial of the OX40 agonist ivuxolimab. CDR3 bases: TGCAGCGTTAGGGTCCCGGGACAGTCTAGTATGGCCCAGTACTTC. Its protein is CSVRVPGQSSMAQYF.